These T cell receptor beta chains were read from a single sample in a study of blood T cell repertoires in COVID-19. Repertoires were generated with immunoSEQ multiplex PCR, while TCRdb's copy carries only in-frame clones and drops some. Altogether about 250,000 clones are present, around 82% being singletons, with the ten largest covering approximately 5.4%. Sample: peripheral blood. The receptors were gathered from a man of 80 years or more with acute or convalescent COVID-19. CDR3s include the opening cysteine and the closing phenylalanine or tryptophan. The D gene is left open where the match is weak. Only some rows state a clone size, as once, few, many or a class for expanded clones.

j_call d_call clone_size v_call cdr3_nt cdr3_aa
TRBJ1-6 TRBD1 - TRBV9 TGTGCCAGCAGCGGGGGACAGAATAATTCACCCCTCCACTTT CASSGGQNNSPLHF
TRBJ2-3 - - TRBV11-2 TGTGCCAGCAGCCGAAACGACAGGTCTGCCGCAGATACGCAGTATTTT CASSRNDRSAADTQYF
TRBJ2-7 TRBD1 - TRBV5-6 TGTGCCAGCAGCTACAACAGGGGCGGGCAGTACTTC CASSYNRGGQYF
TRBJ2-3 TRBD2 - TRBV4-1 TGCGCCAGCAGCCACAAACTAGCGGGGAGCACAGATACGCAGTATTTT CASSHKLAGSTDTQYF
TRBJ2-5 - - TRBV12-3/TRBV12-4 TGTGCCAGCAGTTTAGAGTTGAGGGAGACCCAGTACTTC CASSLELRETQYF
TRBJ1-4 TRBD1 - TRBV28 TGTGCCAGCAGTGAAGGACAGGGATTTGAAAAACTGTTTTTT CASSEGQGFEKLFF
TRBJ1-2 - - TRBV24-1 TGTGCCACCAGTGACCCGACGGGGGACTCACACTATGGCTACACCTTC CATSDPTGDSHYGYTF
TRBJ2-5 TRBD2 few TRBV2 TGTGCCAGCAGTGTCTCTAGCGGGAGAAGGCGGGTACGAGAGACCCAGTACTTC CASSVSSGRRRVRETQYF
TRBJ2-5 TRBD2 - TRBV5-1 TGCGCCAGCAGCTCGGGACTAGCGGGGCAAGAGACCCAGTACTTC CASSSGLAGQETQYF
TRBJ2-3 - - TRBV28 TGTGCCAGCAGTAATAGACAGCGTAGCACAGATACGCAGTATTTT CASSNRQRSTDTQYF
TRBJ2-1 TRBD1 once TRBV9 TGTGCCAGCAGCGTTGGACAGGGGGGCGTGAGCAATGAGCAGTTCTTC CASSVGQGGVSNEQFF
TRBJ2-7 TRBD1 - TRBV2 TGTGCCAGCCGGGACAGGGATTACTCCTACGAGCAGTACTTC CASRDRDYSYEQYF
TRBJ2-1 - - TRBV5-1 TGCGCCAGCAGCTTAAGAAGCGATAGGGGTGAGCAGTTCTTC CASSLRSDRGEQFF
TRBJ2-7 TRBD2 few TRBV25-1 TGTGCCAGCAGTGAAACGGGAGGCCCTGCCTACGAGCAGTACTTC CASSETGGPAYEQYF
TRBJ2-5 - - TRBV7-2 TGTGCCAGCAGCTTAGACGCCAGGGGGAGGGAGACCCAGTACTTC CASSLDARGRETQYF
TRBJ2-2 - once TRBV6-5 TGTGCCAGCAGTTACTCGTTGGGGGCGCCCACCGGGGAGCTGTTTTTT CASSYSLGAPTGELFF
TRBJ1-4 TRBD1 - TRBV3-1/TRBV3-2 TGTGCCAGCAGCCCCAGGGGGTATAATGAAAAACTGTTTTTT CASSPRGYNEKLFF
TRBJ2-1 TRBD2 - TRBV7-6 TGTGCCAGCAGCGTGACTAGCGGGGGGGTCGGTGAGCAGTTCTTC CASSVTSGGVGEQFF
TRBJ1-5 - - TRBV19 TGTGCCACGGGGGTCCAGCCCCAGCATTTT CATGVQPQHF
TRBJ2-1 - - TRBV11-2 TGTGCCAGCAGCTTTGCGGGTTCCTACAATGAGCAGTTCTTC CASSFAGSYNEQFF
TRBJ2-7 TRBD2 - TRBV9 TGTGCCAGCAGCGTAGGACCGCCGGGGGGCGAGCAGTACTTC CASSVGPPGGEQYF
TRBJ2-5 TRBD1 few TRBV5-1 TGCGCCAGCAGCCGGACAGGGATGGGAGAGACCCAGTACTTC CASSRTGMGETQYF
TRBJ2-3 TRBD2 - TRBV19 TGTGCCAGTAGTATAGATTTGGGAAGCGGGAGCGGGAATACGCAGTATTTT CASSIDLGSGSGNTQYF
TRBJ2-2 TRBD2 - TRBV28 TGTGCCAGCACTATACTAGCGGGAGGTTCCCCCGGGGAGCTGTTTTTT CASTILAGGSPGELFF
TRBJ1-3 - - TRBV18 TGTGCCAGCTCACCACCGGGACATATCTCTGGAAACACCATATATTTT CASSPPGHISGNTIYF
TRBJ2-7 TRBD1 - TRBV9 TGTGCCAGCAGCGCGGGACAGGTGGCGGGAGAGCAGTACTTC CASSAGQVAGEQYF
TRBJ2-2 TRBD1 - TRBV5-1 TGCGCCAGCAGCTTGGAGACAGGGGATGCCGGGGAGCTGTTTTTT CASSLETGDAGELFF
TRBJ1-5 TRBD1 - TRBV6-1 TGTGCCAGCAGTGAATCAGGGGGTAATCAGCCCCAGCATTTT CASSESGGNQPQHF
TRBJ2-1 - few TRBV18 TGTGCCAGCTCACTTTGGGAAGGGGATGTGGGCAATGAGCAGTTCTTC CASSLWEGDVGNEQFF
TRBJ2-3 TRBD2 - TRBV7-3 TGTGCCAGCAGCTTCAGACTAGCGGGAGATACGCAGTATTTT CASSFRLAGDTQYF
TRBJ2-5 - - TRBV5-6 TGTGCCAGCAGCCTTGTCGACACAGAAGAGACCCAGTACTTC CASSLVDTEETQYF
TRBJ2-1 TRBD1 - TRBV6-5 TGTGCCAGCAGCCCGGACAGGGGGACATACAATGAGCAGTTCTTC CASSPDRGTYNEQFF
TRBJ2-3 TRBD2 few TRBV30 TGTGCCTGGAGCACCGGGGAGGGAGATACGCAGTATTTT CAWSTGEGDTQYF
TRBJ2-3 TRBD1 - TRBV27 TGTGCCAGCAGTCGGACAGGGGTGTATTTCACGGATACGCAGTATTTT CASSRTGVYFTDTQYF
TRBJ1-1 - - TRBV6-5 TGTGCCAGCAACCAGGGGCCCACTGAAGCTTTCTTT CASNQGPTEAFF
TRBJ2-3 - few TRBV10-3 TGTGCCATCAGTGGGGGGGGGCTGAGCACAGATACGCAGTATTTT CAISGGGLSTDTQYF
TRBJ1-5 TRBD1 - TRBV2 TGTGCCAGCAGCGGGGGACAGGGGGCGCATCAGCCCCAGCATTTT CASSGGQGAHQPQHF
TRBJ1-1 - few TRBV19 TGTGCCAGTAGTATAGACCCGGGCGGGTACACTGAAGCTTTCTTT CASSIDPGGYTEAFF
TRBJ1-5 - - TRBV6-6 TGTGCCAGCAGTTACTCGACGGGATATAGCAATCAGCCCCAGCATTTT CASSYSTGYSNQPQHF
TRBJ1-3 TRBD1 - TRBV18 TGTGCCAGCTCACTACGGACAGGGGGCGACTCTGGAAACACCATATATTTT CASSLRTGGDSGNTIYF
TRBJ1-5 - - TRBV30 TGTGCCTGGAGTGTATTGGCAGGGGTAAATCAGCCCCAGCATTTT CAWSVLAGVNQPQHF
TRBJ1-2 TRBD1 - TRBV4-2 TGTGCCAGCAGCCACGGGGACAGGGGGCAAGTTGGCTACACCTTC CASSHGDRGQVGYTF
TRBJ1-5 - - TRBV19 TGTGCCAGTAGTATCGAGACAAGCAATCAGCCCCAGCATTTT CASSIETSNQPQHF
TRBJ1-1 - few TRBV19 TGTGCCAGTAGTATTGCGTATGGGCAGACGGGAACTGAAGCTTTCTTT CASSIAYGQTGTEAFF
TRBJ2-5 TRBD2 - TRBV5-5 TGTGCCAGCAGCTTGGCGGTAGCGGGAGGGCAAGAGACCCAGTACTTC CASSLAVAGGQETQYF